These 16 T cell receptor beta chains came from one sample sequenced in a study of shared clonotypes between healthy human individuals (dated by TCRdb to about 2020). Receptor libraries were prepared by the immunoSEQ multiplex PCR assay. Held by TCRdb, this immuneACCESS table contains in-frame sequences only and omits some clones. Under half of the omission traces to an unresolved V gene where checked; the cause of the rest is unknown. The sample table contains roughly 500,000 clones; only one count was recorded for over 75% of them. Together, the top ten hold about 13% of the sample. The sequenced sample was PBMCs. The receptors were sampled from a woman aged 40 to 50 in good health. Some clones in this sample may be carry-over from other donors' samples.

The J gene is TRBJ2-1, the V gene TRBV7-8, with a possible D match to TRBD2 (6 bases). Per the germline V gene, CDR1 is SGHVS and CDR2 is FQNEAQ. This CDR3 comprises 13 residues. The germline V and J ends were trimmed by 1 base and 10 bases, with 11 bases remaining between them. The CDR3 region is CASSLEGGREQFF. The CDR3 DNA reads TGTGCCAGCAGCTTAGAGGGAGGACGAGAGCAGTTCTTC.

Comment on this clone: With a far larger clone one base away, a read error is the likely cause. The same CDR3 can be traced to other DNA sequences in this sample. The CDR3 is CSVERVGAASYEQYF. The DNA of the CDR3 is TGCAGTGTTGAAAGGGTAGGGGCCGCCTCCTACGAGCAGTACTTC. The chain links TRBV29-1 to TRBJ2-7; perhaps TRBD1 as D (5 bases). The CDR3 is 15 amino acids. Germline-derived CDR1 and CDR2 are SQVTM and ANQGSEA.

This chain uses TRBV6-6 with TRBJ2-5; D might be TRBD1 (5 bases). The germline gives CDR1 MNHNY, CDR2 SVGAGI (reference sequence). V lost 0 bases and J lost 2, with 7 bases in between. CDR3 size: 14 residues. The CDR3 DNA reads as TGTGCCAGCAGTTACTCGGCAGGGCAAGAGACCCAGTACTTC. Its protein product is CASSYSAGQETQYF.

This clone showed up just once. V usage is TRBV7-9 and J usage is TRBJ2-2, with D perhaps TRBD1 or TRBD2 (8 bases each). Trimming pared 6 bases from V and 4 bases from J, leaving 18 bases between. The CDR3 runs to 16 residues. CDR1 is SEHNR, CDR2 FQNEAQ, per germline (reference sequence). The DNA of the CDR3 is TGTGCCAGCAGACAGGGGGTAGCGGGACTCACCGGGGAGCTGTTTTTT. Its protein is CASRQGVAGLTGELFF. Looking up the rest from reference TRBV7-9 and TRBJ2-2 gives the full variable domain: DTGVSQNPRHKITKRGQNVTFRCDPISEHNRLYWYRQTLGQGPEFLTYFQNEAQLEKSRLLSDRFSAERPKGSFSTLEIQRTEQGDSAMYLCASRQGVAGLTGELFFGEGSRLTVL.

In regard to this clone: A single base is all that separates this from a far larger clone, so a read error is likely. The chain has TRBV10-3 and TRBJ2-3, with 7 bases identical to TRBD1. CDR1 and CDR2 (germline): ENHRY, SYGVKD. The ends lost 6 bases at V and 3 bases at J; junction bases unmatched: 6. This CDR3 spans 14 amino acids. The CDR3 sequence: CAISGTVTTDTQYF. CDR3 coding DNA: TGTGCCATCAGCGGGACAGTGACAACAGATACGCAGTATTTT.

The gene calls are TRBV28 and TRBJ1-1; 7 bases map to TRBD1. Germline-derived CDR1 and CDR2 are MDHEN and SYDVKM. V was pared by 4 bases and J by 3 bases, with 8 bases of the junction left unmatched. This CDR3 has 15 residues. The CDR3 DNA is TGTGCCAGCAGTTCTACCTGGGACAGATACACTGAAGCTTTCTTT. Protein product: CASSSTWDRYTEAFF.

Details on this clone: This likely traces to a read error, being one base from a far larger clone. J is TRBJ1-3 and V is TRBV2; D is undetermined. This CDR3 contains 14 residues. The germline V and J ends were trimmed by 6 bases and 1 base, with 10 bases remaining between them. Germline V gives CDR1 SNHLY, CDR2 FYNNEI. CDR3 amino acids: CASRLVASGNTIYF. CDR3 DNA: TGTGCCAGCAGGCTTGTAGCATCTGGAAACACCATATATTTT.

This clone was picked up one time. This likely stems from a read error, as it lies one base from a far larger clone. The sample contains more than one DNA sequence encoding this CDR3. This chain connects TRBV2 to TRBJ1-5; the match to TRBD1 covers 9 bases. The germline V gene has CDR1 SNHLY and CDR2 FYNNEI. The CDR3 runs to 14 residues. Germline trimming cut 9 bases from V and 6 bases from J; bases unmatched to any gene: 9. The CDR3 DNA reads TGTGCCAGTAGTCTTCTACAGGGGGCTCAGCCCCAGCATTTT. Encoded protein: CASSLLQGAQPQHF.

The genes are TRBV5-6 and TRBJ2-5; D uncertain. Looked up from germline, CDR1 is SGHDT and CDR2 is YYEEEE. V was clipped by 0 bases and J by 3 bases, with 9 bases between them. This CDR3 comprises 14 residues. CDR3 region: CASSLGLVKETQYF. CDR3 in DNA: TGTGCCAGCAGCTTGGGTTTAGTTAAAGAGACCCAGTACTTC. Looking up the rest from reference TRBV5-6 and TRBJ2-5 gives the full variable domain: DAGVTQSPTHLIKTRGQQVTLRCSPKSGHDTVSWYQQALGQGPQFIFQYYEEEERQRGNFPDRFSGHQFPNYSSELNVNALLLGDSALYLCASSLGLVKETQYFGPGTRLLVL.

About this clone itself: Since a far larger clone is one base different, this is likely a read error. It is likely a read error, because the conserved phenylalanine at the end of the CDR3 is missing. J is TRBJ2-3 and V is TRBV2, with D uncertain. Trimming removed 4 bases from V and 4 bases from J, with 9 bases in between. This CDR3 has 13 residues. Germline assignment: CDR1 SNHLY and CDR2 FYNNEI. The DNA for the CDR3 is TGTGCCAGCAGTGCCGATATGGCAGATACGCAGTATCTT. The encoded protein is CASSADMADTQYL.

CDR3 in amino acids: CASSPREQGKGSEAFF. The CDR3 DNA reads as TGTGCCAGCTCACCACGGGAACAGGGTAAAGGATCTGAAGCTTTCTTT. The chain is built from TRBV18 and TRBJ1-1; D is possibly TRBD1 (6 bases). The V gene's germline CDR1 is KGHSH and CDR2 LQKENI. The CDR3 runs 16 residues. V gave up 1 base and J gave up 6 bases, with 18 bases separating them.

Here the CDR3 reads CASQTGRITDTQYF. The CDR3 nucleotides read TGCGCCAGCCAGACCGGGAGAATCACAGATACGCAGTATTTT. The chain couples TRBV5-1 to TRBJ2-3, with D possibly being TRBD2 (6 bases). Germline CDR1 SGHRS, CDR2 YFSETQ. With 7 bases removed from V and 2 bases from J, the gap between germline ends came to 14 bases. This CDR3 contains 14 residues. Combining the CDR3 with reference TRBV5-1 and TRBJ2-3 gives the whole variable domain KAGVTQTPRYLIKTRGQQVTLSCSPISGHRSVSWYQQTPGQGLQFLFEYFSETQRNKGNFPGRFSGRQFSNSRSEMNVSTLELGDSALYLCASQTGRITDTQYFGPGTRLTVL.

V usage is TRBV2 and J usage is TRBJ2-2; D is possibly TRBD1 or TRBD2 (6 bases each). Germline loops: CDR1 SNHLY, CDR2 FYNNEI. Trimming took off 3 bases at V and 6 bases at J, with 14 bases between the two ends. The length of the CDR3 is 15 residues. CDR3 in amino acids: CASSDGTREAGELFF. As DNA, the CDR3 is TGTGCCAGCAGTGATGGGACAAGGGAGGCCGGGGAGCTGTTTTTT.

As concerns this clone: A far larger clone differs by one base, so this is likely a read error. V gene TRBV27 combines with J gene TRBJ1-1; 7 nucleotides align to TRBD1. The germline V gene has CDR1 MNHEY and CDR2 SMNVEV (reference sequence). The CDR3 sequence is 15 residues long. CDR3 sequence (DNA): TGTGCCAGCAGTTTAACCGGGACAGCATACACTGAAGATTTCTTT. This codes for CASSLTGTAYTEDFF.

Regarding this clone: This may stem from a read error, because a much larger clone lies one nucleotide away. This sample includes further DNA sequences coding for the same CDR3. V gene TRBV29-1 combines with J gene TRBJ2-3; 12 positions match TRBD2. From germline, CDR1 is SQVTM and CDR2 ANQGSEA. CDR3 length equals 16 residues. With V trimmed by 4 bases and J by 8 bases, 13 bases remained unmatched. CDR3 in amino acids: CSVVGLAGFRGGTQYF. CDR3 in DNA: TGCAGCGTTGTGGGACTAGCGGGCTTTAGAGGGGGTACGCAGTATTTT.

The chain has TRBV9 and TRBJ2-6; D uncertain. CDR3 length equals 14 residues. V gave up 3 bases and J gave up 0 bases, with 4 bases separating them. From germline, CDR1 is SGDLS and CDR2 YYNGEE. The DNA of the CDR3 is TGTGCCAGCAGCGCTCCCTCTGGGGCCAACGTCCTGACTTTC. Protein sequence: CASSAPSGANVLTF.